A selection of T cell receptor beta chains follows, all from one sample in a study of chemoradiotherapy in HPV16-positive cancers. Profiled with immunoSEQ multiplex PCR; TCRdb holds only in-frame clones, not every one. The sample lists 25,000 to 40,000 clones, about 87% occurring once. Sample: blood, taken from a patient who underwent chemoradiotherapy. These receptors all stem from a human donor with HPV-associated anogenital cancer. CDR3s include the opening cysteine and the closing phenylalanine or tryptophan. Each record gives: J gene, V gene, CDR3 length, CDR3 protein.

>TRBJ1-1|TRBV19|14
CASSIMGSNTEAFF
>TRBJ2-7|TRBV5-1|15
CASSSGQGATYEQYF
>TRBJ2-5|TRBV19|17
CASRTRTSGRYQETQYF
>TRBJ1-3|TRBV5-1|14
CASSLEGQGNTIYF
>TRBJ2-1|TRBV11-2|16
CASSVGRGGSYNEQFF
>TRBJ2-5|TRBV5-4|14
CASSFGLASETQYF
>TRBJ2-3|TRBV15|18
CATSRDPGLAGPTDTQYF
>TRBJ1-1|TRBV18|14
CASSPRQANTEAFF
>TRBJ2-7|TRBV6-1|13
CASTEVQGSEQYF
>TRBJ1-1|TRBV5-1|14
CASSWGPTNTEAFF
>TRBJ1-1|TRBV2|14
CAIPHWKGNTEAFF
>TRBJ2-4|TRBV5-4|15
CASSDVSIAKNIQYF
>TRBJ2-3|TRBV4-1|16
CASSQDVTGFLDTQYF
>TRBJ2-1|TRBV2|13
CASAGTPYNEQFF
>TRBJ1-2|TRBV6-6|13
CASTNRFNYGYTF
>TRBJ2-3|TRBV7-3|17
CASSPSWGQFGGDTQYF
>TRBJ2-6|TRBV7-6|19
CASSLRGRSARSGANVLTF
>TRBJ1-3|TRBV5-5|15
CASSLDSRSGNTIYF
>TRBJ2-7|TRBV19|13
CASTPPGTGWQYF
>TRBJ2-7|TRBV5-4|15
CASSSERGATYEQYF
>TRBJ1-1|TRBV6-1|15
CASSEMEGSFTEAFF
>TRBJ1-5|TRBV7-6|15
CASSLAWGNNQPQHF
>TRBJ1-2|TRBV6-5|11
CASSSVSGYTF
>TRBJ2-7|TRBV18|14
CASSLSFLSYEQYF
>TRBJ1-1|TRBV14|14
CASSRSQGQTEAFF
>TRBJ1-3|TRBV4-1|16
CASSQVTGLEGNTIYF
>TRBJ2-3|TRBV7-2|16
CASSLSSGGFTDTQYF
>TRBJ2-3|TRBV4-1|15
CASSQSFTSTDTQYF
>TRBJ2-2|TRBV5-6|19
CASSATGQGAVWGSGELFF
>TRBJ1-5|TRBV18|13
CASSPSQYQPQHF
>TRBJ2-7|TRBV7-6|14
CASSQREDRNEQYF
>TRBJ1-5|TRBV28|17
CASSSQRGGTSNQPQHF
>TRBJ2-1|TRBV14|16
CASSLDPSSSYNEQFF
>TRBJ2-3|TRBV16|17
CASSQLQREKKTDTQYF
>TRBJ2-2|TRBV19|15
CASRTTGANTGEPFF
>TRBJ1-4|TRBV5-6|17
CASSSRDRGLTNEKLFF
>TRBJ2-7|TRBV29-1|13
CSSTGAGSYEQYF
>TRBJ2-5|TRBV13|14
CASSLPGQEETQYF
>TRBJ2-1|TRBV13|12
CASSSSGSEQFF
>TRBJ2-3|TRBV13|14
CASSSASSTDTQYF
>TRBJ2-7|TRBV5-1|13
CASSLQGVWEQYF
>TRBJ2-7|TRBV19|15
CASSSGPGPSYEQYF
>TRBJ2-1|TRBV5-1|20
CASRSSAGTSGGDSYNEQFF
>TRBJ1-4|TRBV28|14
CASSLGTTNEKLFF
>TRBJ2-7|TRBV28|16
CASSFSLRQDSYEQYF
>TRBJ1-1|TRBV11-2|15
CASSLGVSRNTEAFF
>TRBJ2-7|TRBV18|12
CASSPDSYEQYF
>TRBJ1-6|TRBV30|13
CAHRDRAISPLHF
>TRBJ1-2|TRBV6-1|16
CASSGVSGTANYGYTF
>TRBJ2-7|TRBV9|15
CASSVRQGTNYEQYF
>TRBJ2-3|TRBV6-1|15
CASSLSRTQGVAQYF